Following are 15 T cell receptor beta chains from one sample sequenced in a study of blood T cell repertoires in COVID-19. Clones were sequenced by immunoSEQ multiplex PCR, and TCRdb holds only the in-frame ones, with some missing. The sample includes roughly 200,000 clones, about 90% of them seen just once. Sequenced input: PBMCs or T cells enriched from blood (not recorded which). The receptors stem from a woman in her twenties or thirties with acute COVID-19.

The rearrangement links TRBV7-2 to TRBJ2-2; D is possibly TRBD2 (6 bases). Germline CDR1 reads SGHTA; CDR2 reads FQGNSA. CDR3 length: 14 amino acids. The V and J ends lost 5 bases and 8 bases respectively, with 15 bases between them. The CDR3 loop is CASSVYRELGELFF. The CDR3 nucleotides read TGTGCCAGCAGCGTCTACCGGGAGCTAGGGGAGCTGTTTTTT.

The rearrangement uses TRBV28 and TRBJ1-4, with D possibly TRBD1 on 6 matching bases. Looked up from germline, CDR1 is MDHEN and CDR2 is SYDVKM. The CDR3 consists of 14 residues. V gave up 6 bases and J gave up 11 bases, with 19 bases separating them. CDR3 region: CASRPQGPLGKLFF. In DNA, the CDR3 is TGTGCCAGCAGGCCACAGGGACCCCTTGGTAAACTGTTTTTT. Full variable domain (outside the CDR3, taken from reference TRBV28 and TRBJ1-4): DVKVTQSSRYLVKRTGEKVFLECVQDMDHENMFWYRQDPGLGLRLIYFSYDVKMKEKGDIPEGYSVSREKKERFSLILESASTNQTSMYLCASRPQGPLGKLFFGSGTQLSVL.

This chain links TRBV30 with TRBJ2-5, with D perhaps TRBD2 (5 bases). Trimming took off 0 bases at V and 7 bases at J, with 12 bases between the two ends. In germline, CDR1 is GTSNPN, CDR2 SVGIG (reference sequence). The CDR3 spans 13 residues. The CDR3 region is CAWSVVAEGTQYF. CDR3 nucleotides: TGTGCCTGGAGTGTAGTAGCCGAGGGGACCCAGTACTTC.

The chain recombines TRBV5-8 with TRBJ2-1, with D possibly being TRBD2 (6 bases). The germline V and J ends were trimmed by 5 bases and 0 bases, with 15 bases remaining between them. CDR1 and CDR2 from the germline V gene are SGHTS and YDEGEE. The CDR3 length is 16 residues. Here the CDR3 reads CASSFTSGSSYNEQFF. The CDR3 bases are TGTGCCAGCAGTTTCACCTCCGGGAGCTCCTACAATGAGCAGTTCTTC.

This chain links TRBV30 with TRBJ1-2, with D unresolved. This CDR3 is built from 14 residues. From germline, CDR1 is GTSNPN and CDR2 SVGIG (reference sequence). Deletions cut 0 bases from V and 8 bases from J, with 16 bases between. The CDR3 protein is CAWSVTTPRGGYTF. The CDR3 DNA is TGTGCCTGGAGTGTTACAACCCCCCGAGGGGGCTACACCTTC.

The V and J genes are TRBV5-1 and TRBJ2-2; D might be TRBD2 (5 bases). V was pared by 4 bases and J by 9 bases, with 22 bases between. This CDR3 is 16 amino acids long. Germline CDR1 is SGHRS and CDR2 is YFSETQ. CDR3 loop: CASSPLEGSPQRELFF. The CDR3 bases are TGCGCCAGCAGCCCCCTCGAGGGCAGTCCCCAGCGGGAGCTGTTTTTT.

The gene calls are TRBV27 and TRBJ1-4; D call uncertain. The CDR3 length is 14 residues. Germline lookup yields CDR1 MNHEY and CDR2 SMNVEV (reference sequence). Trimming removed 5 bases from V and 6 bases from J, with 13 bases in between. CDR3 DNA: TGTGCCAGCAGTGAATTAGCCCGGGATGAAAAACTGTTTTTT. It yields the protein CASSELARDEKLFF.

This chain links TRBV6-2 or TRBV6-3 with TRBJ2-7; D might be TRBD1 (6 bases). V was pared by 6 bases and J by 3 bases, with 18 bases between. This CDR3 is built from 15 residues. CDR1 MNHEY and CDR2 SVGEGT come from the germline V gene. CDR3 residues: CASSGSGTNVYEQYF. In nucleotides, the CDR3 is TGTGCCAGCAGCGGCTCCGGGACAAACGTCTACGAGCAGTACTTC.

This chain links TRBV27 with TRBJ1-6, with 8 positions matching TRBD1. V dropped 0 bases and J dropped 11; count of bases not matched to a gene: 9. CDR1 MNHEY and CDR2 SMNVEV come from the germline V gene (reference sequence). The CDR3 loop spans 16 amino acids. The CDR3 sequence is CASSLSGQGKTTPLHF. CDR3 nucleotide sequence: TGTGCCAGCAGTTTATCCGGACAGGGTAAGACTACACCCCTCCACTTT.

About this clone itself: One end of the junction fails to match germline, which may point to a read error. CDR3 amino acids: CTSSPRTGVKYF. Here the CDR3 DNA reads TGTACCAGCAGCCCAAGGACAGGGGTGAAGTACTTC. V is TRBV7-9 and J is TRBJ2-7; 9 positions match TRBD1. This CDR3 comprises 12 residues. Germline V CDR1 and CDR2: SEHNR, FQNEAQ (reference sequence).

CDR3 sequence (DNA): TGCGCCAGCAGCGACGGGACAGGCGGGACTGAAGCTTTCTTT. It yields the protein CASSDGTGGTEAFF. The gene calls are TRBV5-1 and TRBJ1-1; 8 nucleotides align to TRBD1. The junction had 7 bases not matched to a gene; V was cut back by 4 bases and J by 5 bases. Germline CDR1 and CDR2: SGHRS and YFSETQ. The CDR3 totals 14 residues.

The rearrangement joins TRBV25-1 to TRBJ1-4; 10 nucleotides match TRBD1. The germline gives CDR1 MGHDK, CDR2 SYGVNS. The CDR3 loop spans 18 amino acids. With V trimmed by 10 bases and J by 2 bases, 16 bases remained unmatched. Here the CDR3 reads CATQKVTGGGGTNEKLFF. CDR3 DNA: TGTGCCACCCAGAAGGTGACAGGGGGCGGGGGGACTAATGAAAAACTGTTTTTT. Full variable domain (missing parts from reference TRBV25-1 and TRBJ1-4): EADIYQTPRYLVIGTGKKITLECSQTMGHDKMYWYQQDPGMELHLIHYSYGVNSTEKGDLSSESTVSRIRTEHFPLTLESARPSHTSQYLCATQKVTGGGGTNEKLFFGSGTQLSVL.

This chain connects TRBV7-8 to TRBJ2-7; TRBD1 matches 7 bases. Germline V gene lookup returns CDR1 SGHVS and CDR2 FQNEAQ. There are 14 residues in the CDR3. V shed 4 bases and J 2 bases; nucleotides not matched to a gene: 5. In DNA, the CDR3 is TGTGCCAGCAGCTCCCCGGGACAGCCCTACGAGCAGTACTTC. This codes for CASSSPGQPYEQYF.

V and J are TRBV10-2 and TRBJ2-2; TRBD2 aligns across 9 bases. This CDR3 region has 14 residues. Trimming cost V 10 bases and J 3 bases; bases outside gene matches: 6. Germline V gives CDR1 WSHSY, CDR2 SAAADI. The CDR3 is CATAGGRDTGELFF. In DNA form, the CDR3 reads TGCGCCACCGCGGGGGGGCGGGACACCGGGGAGCTGTTTTTT.

This rearrangement joins TRBV30 to TRBJ2-7; D possibly corresponds to TRBD1 (6 bases). The ends were cut back, 1 base at V and 2 bases at J, with 6 bases in the middle. The CDR3 length is 12 residues. Germline lookup yields CDR1 GTSNPN and CDR2 SVGIG (reference sequence). Here the CDR3 reads CAWSDRAYEQYF. The CDR3 bases are TGTGCCTGGAGTGACAGGGCCTACGAGCAGTACTTC.